One sample yielded the 20 T cell receptor beta chains listed below, sequenced in a study of T-cell reconstitution after alpha-beta-depleted transplantation in children. Unique molecular identifiers were incorporated into the prepared TCRbeta library. TCRdb re-called the PCR reads with MiXCR, one entry per CDR3 protein. Of roughly 200,000 distinct CDR3 sequences listed, roughly 7.1% were seen once; the top ten hold just over 5.5%. Sequences were derived from PBMCs, sampled before TCRalphabeta/CD19-depleted stem cell transplant. These TCRs come from a boy between 2 and 10 years old with acute lymphoblastic leukemia, due to receive a stem cell transplant.

This clonotype showed up many times. V gene TRBV27 combines with J gene TRBJ2-3; the D call may be TRBD1 or TRBD2 (5 bases each). This CDR3 has 12 amino acids. Trimming pared 5 bases from V and 11 bases from J, leaving 14 bases between. Germline CDR1 is MNHEY and CDR2 is SMNVEV (reference sequence). The chain's CDR3 is CASSKGLEGQYF. DNA for the CDR3: TGTGCCAGCAGTAAGGGGCTTGAGGGGCAGTATTTT.

This clonotype was seen more than once but under ten times. The V call is TRBV15, the J call TRBJ1-2; no clear D. V was trimmed by 3 bases and J by 4 bases, leaving 12 bases between them. CDR1 is LNHNV and CDR2 is YYDKDF in the germline V gene (reference sequence). The CDR3 spans 14 residues. CDR3 region: CATSSTQTAYGYTF. The CDR3 region has the DNA TGTGCCACCAGCAGTACTCAGACCGCCTATGGCTACACCTTC.

The rearrangement uses TRBV7-9 and TRBJ2-7, with D perhaps TRBD1 or TRBD2 (6 bases each). V was cut by 5 bases and J by 4 bases, with 18 bases left in between. This CDR3 is built from 15 residues. Looked up from germline, CDR1 is SEHNR and CDR2 is FQNEAQ (reference sequence). CDR3 sequence: CASSHSRGRMYEQYF. DNA for the CDR3: TGTGCCAGCAGCCACTCCCGGGGGCGCATGTACGAGCAGTACTTC.

This clonotype was seen ten or more times. The chain joins TRBV5-1 to TRBJ2-1; 14 bases agree with TRBD2. In germline, CDR1 is SGHRS, CDR2 YFSETQ. V lost 4 bases, J lost 7 bases, and 4 bases stayed unmatched. This CDR3 is built from 15 residues. CDR3 sequence (DNA): TGCGCCAGCAGCCCCGGGACTAGCGGGGGTAATGAGCAGTTCTTC. Translated, it gives CASSPGTSGGNEQFF.

As regards this clonotype: A much larger clone lies a single base off, so this may be a read error. The conserved phenylalanine or tryptophan normally closing the CDR3 is absent here, so this likely arose from a read error. The gene calls are TRBV20-1 and TRBJ1-6; the match to TRBD1 covers 8 bases. Germline CDR1 reads DFQATT; CDR2 reads SNEGSKA (reference sequence). Trimming removed 5 bases from V and 7 bases from J; junction bases left unmatched: 7. The CDR3 is 14 amino acids. The CDR3 is CSAYRQGANSPLHC. CDR3 DNA sequence: TGCAGTGCTTACCGGCAGGGGGCGAATTCACCCCTCCACTGT.

The sample holds many counts of this clonotype. V gene TRBV7-2 combines with J gene TRBJ2-5; D gene ambiguous. Germline V lookup: CDR1 SGHTA, CDR2 FQGNSA. The CDR3 extends over 13 amino acids. The V end was cut by 3 bases, the J end by 0 bases, with 5 bases between. The CDR3, as DNA: TGTGCCAGCAGCTTGGTGTACCAAGAGACCCAGTACTTC. Amino acids: CASSLVYQETQYF.

This clonotype appeared a few times. The chain uses TRBV7-2 and TRBJ2-3, with 8 nucleotides matching TRBD1. The CDR3 has 16 amino acids. J was trimmed by 3 bases and V by 5 bases; bases with no gene match: 10. Per germline, CDR1 SGHTA and CDR2 FQGNSA. The CDR3 DNA sequence: TGTGCCAGCAGCCAATACTTCGACAGGGGAACAGATACGCAGTATTTT. Protein product: CASSQYFDRGTDTQYF. Using reference TRBV7-2 and TRBJ2-3 for the parts outside the CDR3, the full variable domain is GAGVSQSPSNKVTEKGKDVELRCDPISGHTALYWYRQSLGQGLEFLIYFQGNSAPDKSGLPSDRFSAERTGGSVSTLTIQRTQQEDSAVYLCASSQYFDRGTDTQYFGPGTRLTVL.

Many counts were recorded for this clonotype. The chain links TRBV2 to TRBJ1-1; D unclear. The germline V gene encodes CDR1 SNHLY and CDR2 FYNNEI. V was cut by 4 bases and J by 3 bases, with 12 bases left in between. This CDR3 is built from 14 residues. CDR3 region: CASSVGNRDTEAFF. DNA for the CDR3: TGTGCCAGCAGTGTTGGGAACAGAGACACTGAAGCTTTCTTT.

This clonotype was counted many times. The gene calls are TRBV9 and TRBJ2-7; D perhaps matches TRBD2 (6 bases). V was pared by 4 bases and J by 1 base, with 18 bases between. The germline V gene encodes CDR1 SGDLS and CDR2 YYNGEE. The CDR3 has 16 residues. The CDR3 here is CASSPRGSGLSYEQYF. The CDR3 coding sequence is TGTGCCAGCAGCCCCCGGGGTAGCGGTCTATCCTACGAGCAGTACTTC.

This sequence joins TRBV7-9 and TRBJ1-1, with D perhaps matching TRBD1 (5 bases). This CDR3 is built from 15 residues. V lost 4 bases and J 1 base, leaving 13 bases between the germline ends. Germline V gene sequence: CDR1 SEHNR, CDR2 FQNEAQ (reference sequence). The CDR3 DNA is TGTGCCAGCAGCTCAGCGGACACCTCGAACACTGAAGCTTTCTTT. Its translation: CASSSADTSNTEAFF.

The chain couples TRBV7-9 to TRBJ2-5; no firm D call. From germline, CDR1 is SEHNR and CDR2 FQNEAQ (reference sequence). This CDR3 has 15 amino acids. The V end lost 3 bases, the J end lost 7 bases, and 18 bases lay between the germline ends. CDR3 amino acids: CASSLREPGSGTQYF. CDR3 nucleotides: TGTGCCAGCAGCTTGCGCGAACCGGGCTCAGGGACCCAGTACTTC.

This clonotype was observed at least ten times. DNA for the CDR3: TGTGCCAGCAGCCCCCCGGGACAGTCCGGCGAGCAGTACTTC. Protein sequence: CASSPPGQSGEQYF. This rearrangement joins TRBV7-9 to TRBJ2-7, with 7 bases lining up with TRBD1. Germline V gives CDR1 SEHNR, CDR2 FQNEAQ (reference sequence). V was clipped by 5 bases and J by 6 bases; unmatched bases: 10. The CDR3 spans 14 residues.

This clonotype was found a few times. The chain links TRBV12-3 or TRBV12-4 to TRBJ2-2; TRBD1 might be the D (5 bases). This CDR3 is built from 17 residues. With 1 base removed from V and 1 base from J, the gap between germline ends came to 13 bases. The CDR3 sequence is CASSLESGNGNTGELFF. The CDR3 coding sequence is TGTGCCAGCAGTTTAGAGTCAGGGAATGGGAACACCGGGGAGCTGTTTTTT.

This clonotype was seen repeatedly, ten times or more. In DNA, the CDR3 is TGTGCCAGCTCCCTCGGGCGGGGTTTGAACACTGAAGCTTTCTTT. This gives the protein CASSLGRGLNTEAFF. The gene calls are TRBV18 and TRBJ1-1; no clear D. The CDR3 extends over 15 amino acids. V was shortened by 6 bases and J by 0 bases, with 14 bases between the two germline ends. The germline gives CDR1 KGHSH, CDR2 LQKENI.

This clonotype was picked up many times. The chain employs TRBV7-2 and TRBJ1-4, with TRBD1 matching over 8 bases. Germline V CDR1 and CDR2: SGHTA, FQGNSA. Germline trimming cut 3 bases from V and 6 bases from J; bases unmatched to any gene: 3. The CDR3 consists of 14 residues. In DNA form, the CDR3 reads TGTGCCAGCAGCTTTGACAGGGGATATGAAAAACTGTTTTTT. Translation gives CASSFDRGYEKLFF.

This clonotype was observed many times. V and J are TRBV27 and TRBJ1-1, with D possibly TRBD1 on 6 matching bases. The CDR3 length is 15 residues. The germline gives CDR1 MNHEY, CDR2 SMNVEV (reference sequence). Trimming stripped 5 bases from V and 2 bases from J, with 15 bases between. In nucleotides, the CDR3 is TGTGCCAGCAGTGGGCCAGGGGTCTTAAACACTGAAGCTTTCTTT. Translation: CASSGPGVLNTEAFF.

This clonotype showed up many times. CDR3 region: CASSLNRDSTEAFF. The CDR3 DNA reads TGTGCCAGCAGTTTAAACCGGGACAGCACTGAAGCTTTCTTT. This chain joins TRBV28 and TRBJ1-1, with 7 bases fitting TRBD1. Trimming removed 2 bases from V and 4 bases from J; junction bases left unmatched: 4. This CDR3 has 14 amino acids. CDR1 MDHEN and CDR2 SYDVKM come from the germline V gene.

This clonotype came up many times. This chain joins TRBV9 and TRBJ2-1; D is unclear. V gave up 5 bases and J gave up 0 bases, with 9 bases separating them. Germline lookup yields CDR1 SGDLS and CDR2 YYNGEE. This CDR3 has 14 amino acids. CDR3 sequence reads: CASRPMISYNEQFF. The CDR3 DNA is TGTGCCAGCAGGCCTATGATCTCCTACAATGAGCAGTTCTTC.

The chain combines TRBV12-3 or TRBV12-4 with TRBJ2-5; 12 nucleotides line up with TRBD2. CDR3 size: 15 residues. J was trimmed by 3 bases and V by 6 bases; bases with no gene match: 5. This CDR3 reads CASSRGLAGKETQYF. CDR3 bases: TGTGCCAGCAGCCGAGGACTAGCGGGGAAAGAGACCCAGTACTTC.

This clonotype occurred many times. V gene TRBV24-1 combines with J gene TRBJ1-1, with D unresolved. Trimming shortened V by 4 bases and J by 12 bases, and 14 bases separated the two germline ends. The germline gives CDR1 KGHDR, CDR2 SFDVKD. The CDR3 has 12 amino acids. Here the CDR3 reads CATSDWEGKTFF. CDR3 sequence (DNA): TGTGCCACCAGTGACTGGGAGGGAAAGACTTTCTTT.